Below are 9 T cell receptor beta chains sequenced from a single sample in a study of control samples from healthy donors and cancer patients (TCRdb year 2020). Receptors were amplified or captured by the immunoSEQ multiplex PCR assay. TCRdb's version of the immuneACCESS table is confined to in-frame rearrangements and falls short of the full clone set. An unresolved V gene accounts for under half of the shortfall where checked; the remainder is of unknown origin. The sample table lists 150,000 to 200,000 clones, around 93% of them with a count of one. The biggest ten clones account for about 4% of the sample. What was sequenced was blood. The receptor set was obtained from a woman aged 55-75 years in good health.

This clone was detected only a few times. The chain has TRBV7-9 and TRBJ1-2, with 8 bases identical to TRBD1. The trim removed 3 bases at V and 6 bases at J, leaving 6 bases unmatched. Germline V gene sequence: CDR1 SEHNR, CDR2 FQNEAQ (reference sequence). CDR3 size: 14 residues. Written as DNA, the CDR3 is TGTGCCAGCAGCTTGCCAGGGGGCGTCAATGGCTACACCTTC. It is translated as CASSLPGGVNGYTF.

The count of this clone is one. The J gene is TRBJ1-5, the V gene TRBV25-1, with a tentative D call TRBD1 (6 bases). This CDR3 has 16 amino acids. Between the trimmed V and J ends, which lost 3 bases and 0 bases, there was a span of 12 bases. Germline V gene lookup returns CDR1 MGHDK and CDR2 SYGVNS. The CDR3 protein is CASSEGARFSNQPQHF. CDR3 in DNA: TGTGCCAGCAGTGAGGGGGCGAGGTTTAGCAATCAGCCCCAGCATTTT.

The gene calls are TRBV4-3 and TRBJ1-1; weak D call: TRBD1 (5 bases). Trimming shortened V by 3 bases and J by 4 bases, and 12 bases separated the two germline ends. From germline, CDR1 is LGHNA and CDR2 YSLEER. The CDR3 loop spans 14 amino acids. Here the CDR3 DNA reads TGCGCCAGCAGCCAGCAGGGTACGAGCACTGAAGCTTTCTTT. Translation: CASSQQGTSTEAFF.

Only one count was recorded for this clone. The sample contains more than one DNA sequence encoding this CDR3. The chain uses TRBV7-2 and TRBJ1-2, with D possibly TRBD1 on 5 matching bases. Trimming left V 5 bases short and J 2 bases short, with 9 bases between. Germline CDR1 is SGHTA and CDR2 is FQGNSA. CDR3 size: 13 residues. The CDR3 DNA follows: TGTGCCAGCAGCCTGGGACGGAACTATGGCTACACCTTC. It translates to CASSLGRNYGYTF.

V and J are TRBV2 and TRBJ1-1; D possibly corresponds to TRBD1 (5 bases). There are 12 residues in the CDR3. Germline V CDR1 and CDR2: SNHLY, FYNNEI. Trimming stripped 6 bases from V and 1 base from J, with 6 bases between. The CDR3 protein is CASRGRNTEAFF. Here the CDR3 DNA reads TGTGCCAGCAGGGGACGGAACACTGAAGCTTTCTTT.

The chain has TRBV7-7 and TRBJ2-5, with D possibly called TRBD1 or TRBD2 (5 bases each). CDR1 SSHAT and CDR2 FNYEAQ come from the germline V gene (reference sequence). The CDR3 is made up of 15 amino acids. The V end lost 0 bases, the J end lost 1 base, and 9 bases lay between the germline ends. The CDR3, as DNA: TGTGCCAGCAGCTTAGCCCCGGGGACCCAAGAGACCCAGTACTTC. This encodes CASSLAPGTQETQYF.

The V gene is TRBV3-1 (or the pseudogene TRBV3-2), the J gene TRBJ2-3; D unclear. The CDR3 is made up of 13 amino acids. From germline, CDR1 is LGHDT and CDR2 YNNKEL (reference sequence). V was pared by 6 bases and J by 5 bases, with 12 bases between. The CDR3 DNA follows: TGTGCCAGCAGGCTCAATAACCGAGATACGCAGTATTTT. Translated: CASRLNNRDTQYF.

CDR3 sequence (DNA): TGTGCCAGCAGCCTACAGGGACGACATGGCTACACCTTC. Protein sequence: CASSLQGRHGYTF. This chain uses TRBV6-5 with TRBJ1-2; weak D call: TRBD1 (6 bases). This CDR3 region has 13 residues. The V end lost 6 bases, the J end lost 6 bases, and 14 bases lay between the germline ends. Germline assignment: CDR1 MNHEY and CDR2 SVGAGI.

The V and J genes are TRBV11-2 and TRBJ2-7; perhaps D is TRBD1 or TRBD2 (5 bases each). CDR3 length equals 12 residues. Trimming removed 6 bases at V and 5 bases at J, with 11 bases between. Germline CDR1 reads SGHAT; CDR2 reads FQNNGV. This CDR3 reads CASRGDAHEQYF. CDR3 coding DNA: TGTGCCAGCAGGGGGGATGCACACGAGCAGTACTTC.